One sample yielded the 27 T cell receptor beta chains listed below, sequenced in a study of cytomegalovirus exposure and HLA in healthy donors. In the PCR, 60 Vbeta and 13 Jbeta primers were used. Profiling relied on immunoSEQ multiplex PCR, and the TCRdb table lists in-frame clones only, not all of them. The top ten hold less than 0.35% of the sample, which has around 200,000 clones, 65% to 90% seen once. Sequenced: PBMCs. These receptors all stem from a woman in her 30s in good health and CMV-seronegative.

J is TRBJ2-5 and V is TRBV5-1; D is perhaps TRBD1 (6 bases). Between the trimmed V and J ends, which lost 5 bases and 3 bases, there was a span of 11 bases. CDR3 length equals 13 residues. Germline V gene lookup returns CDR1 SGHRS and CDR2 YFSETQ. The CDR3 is CASSFPGEETQYF. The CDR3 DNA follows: TGCGCCAGCAGTTTTCCAGGGGAAGAGACCCAGTACTTC. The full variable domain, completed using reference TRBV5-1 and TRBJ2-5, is KAGVTQTPRYLIKTRGQQVTLSCSPISGHRSVSWYQQTPGQGLQFLFEYFSETQRNKGNFPGRFSGRQFSNSRSEMNVSTLELGDSALYLCASSFPGEETQYFGPGTRLLVL.

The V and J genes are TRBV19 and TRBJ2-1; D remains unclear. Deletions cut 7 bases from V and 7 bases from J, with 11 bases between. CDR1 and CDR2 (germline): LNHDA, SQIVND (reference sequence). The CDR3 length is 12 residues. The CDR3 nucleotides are TGTGCCAGTAACTTCCTAGGAAATGAGCAGTTCTTC. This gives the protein CASNFLGNEQFF.

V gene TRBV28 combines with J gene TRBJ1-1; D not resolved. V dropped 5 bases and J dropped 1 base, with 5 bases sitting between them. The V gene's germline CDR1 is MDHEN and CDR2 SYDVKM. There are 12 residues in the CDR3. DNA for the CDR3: TGTGCCAGCAGTACCAGGAACACTGAAGCTTTCTTT. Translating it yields CASSTRNTEAFF.

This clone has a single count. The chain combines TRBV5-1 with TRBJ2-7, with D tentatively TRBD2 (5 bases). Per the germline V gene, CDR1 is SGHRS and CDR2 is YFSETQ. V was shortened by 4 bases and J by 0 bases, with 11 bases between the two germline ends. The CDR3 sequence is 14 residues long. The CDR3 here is CASSPSGNSYEQYF. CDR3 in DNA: TGCGCCAGCAGCCCGAGCGGTAACTCCTACGAGCAGTACTTC.

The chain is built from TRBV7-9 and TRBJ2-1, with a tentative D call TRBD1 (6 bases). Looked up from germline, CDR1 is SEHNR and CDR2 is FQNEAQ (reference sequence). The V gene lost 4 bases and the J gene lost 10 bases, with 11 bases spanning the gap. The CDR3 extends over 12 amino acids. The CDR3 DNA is TGTGCCAGCAGCTCAGGACAGACAGAGCAGTTCTTC. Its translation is CASSSGQTEQFF.

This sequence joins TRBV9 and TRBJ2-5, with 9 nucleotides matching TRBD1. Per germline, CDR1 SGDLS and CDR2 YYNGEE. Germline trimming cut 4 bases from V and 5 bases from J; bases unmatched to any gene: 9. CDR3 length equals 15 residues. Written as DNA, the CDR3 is TGTGCCAGCAGCCCCAGGGACAGGGTCGTCGAGACCCAGTACTTC. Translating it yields CASSPRDRVVETQYF.

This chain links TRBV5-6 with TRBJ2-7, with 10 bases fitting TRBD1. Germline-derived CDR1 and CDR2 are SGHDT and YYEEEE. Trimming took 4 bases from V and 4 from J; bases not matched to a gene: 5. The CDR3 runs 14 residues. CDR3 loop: CASSAPGQGYEQYF. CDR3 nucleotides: TGTGCCAGCAGCGCACCGGGACAGGGGTACGAGCAGTACTTC. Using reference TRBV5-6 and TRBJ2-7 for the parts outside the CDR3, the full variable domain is DAGVTQSPTHLIKTRGQQVTLRCSPKSGHDTVSWYQQALGQGPQFIFQYYEEEERQRGNFPDRFSGHQFPNYSSELNVNALLLGDSALYLCASSAPGQGYEQYFGPGTRLTVT.

For the CDR3, the DNA is TGTGCCAGCAGCCGGGAGGGGGGAATGAACACCGGGGAGCTGTTTTTT. Its protein is CASSREGGMNTGELFF. The chain employs TRBV5-4 and TRBJ2-2; 8 bases fit TRBD2. J gave up 1 base and V 4 bases, and 6 bases lay outside the gene matches. Germline-derived CDR1 and CDR2 are SGHNT and YYREEE (reference sequence). There are 16 residues in the CDR3.

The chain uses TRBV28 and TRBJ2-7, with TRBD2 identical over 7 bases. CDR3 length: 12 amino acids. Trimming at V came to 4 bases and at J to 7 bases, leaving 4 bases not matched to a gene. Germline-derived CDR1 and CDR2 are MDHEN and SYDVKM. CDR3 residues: CASSSAGREQYF. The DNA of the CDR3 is TGTGCCAGCAGTTCAGCGGGGAGGGAGCAGTACTTC. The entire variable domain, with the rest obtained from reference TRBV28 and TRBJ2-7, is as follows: DVKVTQSSRYLVKRTGEKVFLECVQDMDHENMFWYRQDPGLGLRLIYFSYDVKMKEKGDIPEGYSVSREKKERFSLILESASTNQTSMYLCASSSAGREQYFGPGTRLTVT.

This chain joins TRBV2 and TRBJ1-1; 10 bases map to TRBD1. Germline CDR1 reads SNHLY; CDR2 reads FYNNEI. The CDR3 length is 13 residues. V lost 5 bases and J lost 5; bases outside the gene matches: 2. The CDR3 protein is CASSMGQGTEAFF. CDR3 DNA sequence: TGTGCCAGCAGTATGGGACAGGGGACTGAAGCTTTCTTT.

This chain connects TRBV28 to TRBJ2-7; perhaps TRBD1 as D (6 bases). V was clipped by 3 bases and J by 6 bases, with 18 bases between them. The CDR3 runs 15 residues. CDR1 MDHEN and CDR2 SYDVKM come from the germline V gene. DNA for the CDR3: TGTGCCAGCAGTTTGCCCCCAGGGGTGCCCAGCGAGCAGTACTTC. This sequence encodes CASSLPPGVPSEQYF.

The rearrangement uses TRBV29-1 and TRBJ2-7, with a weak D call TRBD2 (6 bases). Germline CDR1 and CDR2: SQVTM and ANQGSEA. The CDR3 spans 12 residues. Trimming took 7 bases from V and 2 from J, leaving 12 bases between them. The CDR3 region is CSGGDGAYEQYF. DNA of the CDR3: TGCAGCGGGGGGGACGGAGCCTACGAGCAGTACTTC.

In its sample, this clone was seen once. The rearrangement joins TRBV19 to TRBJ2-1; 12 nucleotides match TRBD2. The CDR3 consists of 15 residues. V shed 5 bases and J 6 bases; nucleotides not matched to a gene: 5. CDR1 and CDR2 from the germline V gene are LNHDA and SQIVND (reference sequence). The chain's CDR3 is CASSETSGSGNEQFF. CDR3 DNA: TGTGCCAGTAGTGAGACTAGCGGGAGCGGCAATGAGCAGTTCTTC.

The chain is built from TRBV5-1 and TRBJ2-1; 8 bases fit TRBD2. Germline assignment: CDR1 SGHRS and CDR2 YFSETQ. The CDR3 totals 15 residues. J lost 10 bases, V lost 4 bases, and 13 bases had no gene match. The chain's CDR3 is CASSPSGGQGWEQFF. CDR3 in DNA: TGCGCCAGCAGCCCGAGCGGGGGCCAAGGATGGGAGCAGTTCTTC.

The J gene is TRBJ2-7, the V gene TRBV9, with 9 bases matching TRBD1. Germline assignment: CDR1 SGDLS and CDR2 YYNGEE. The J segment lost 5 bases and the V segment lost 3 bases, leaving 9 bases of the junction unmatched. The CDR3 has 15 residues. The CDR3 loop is CASSARDRAHNEQYF. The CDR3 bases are TGTGCCAGCAGCGCCAGGGACAGGGCGCACAACGAGCAGTACTTC. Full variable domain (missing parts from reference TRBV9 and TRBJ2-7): DSGVTQTPKHLITATGQRVTLRCSPRSGDLSVYWYQQSLDQGLQFLIQYYNGEERAKGNILERFSAQQFPDLHSELNLSSLELGDSALYFCASSARDRAHNEQYFGPGTRLTVT.

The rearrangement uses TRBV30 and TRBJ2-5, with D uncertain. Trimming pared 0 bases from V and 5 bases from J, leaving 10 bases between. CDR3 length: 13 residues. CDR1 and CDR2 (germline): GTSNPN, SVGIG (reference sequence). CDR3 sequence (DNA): TGTGCCTGGAGTGTAACCGTGCGGGAGACCCAGTACTTC. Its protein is CAWSVTVRETQYF.

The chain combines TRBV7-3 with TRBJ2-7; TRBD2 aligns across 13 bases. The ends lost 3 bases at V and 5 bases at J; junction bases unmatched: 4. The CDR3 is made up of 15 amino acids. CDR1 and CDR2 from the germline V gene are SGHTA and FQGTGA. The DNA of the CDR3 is TGTGCCAGCAGCTTCGGACTAGCGGGAGCCCACGAGCAGTACTTC. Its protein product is CASSFGLAGAHEQYF.

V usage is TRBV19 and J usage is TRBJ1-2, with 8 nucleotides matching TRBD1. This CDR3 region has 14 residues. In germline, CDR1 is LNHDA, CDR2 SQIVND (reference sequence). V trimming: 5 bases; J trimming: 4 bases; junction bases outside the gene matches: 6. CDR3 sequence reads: CASSQQGGGYGYTF. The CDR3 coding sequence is TGTGCCAGTAGTCAACAGGGGGGGGGCTATGGCTACACCTTC.

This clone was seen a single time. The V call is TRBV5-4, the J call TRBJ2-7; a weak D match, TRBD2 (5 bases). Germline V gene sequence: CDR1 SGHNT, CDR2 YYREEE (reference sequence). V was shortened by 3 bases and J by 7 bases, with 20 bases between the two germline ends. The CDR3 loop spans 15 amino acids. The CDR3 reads CASSSPGVGRGEQYF. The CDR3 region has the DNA TGTGCCAGCAGCTCGCCTGGCGTAGGAAGAGGGGAGCAGTACTTC.

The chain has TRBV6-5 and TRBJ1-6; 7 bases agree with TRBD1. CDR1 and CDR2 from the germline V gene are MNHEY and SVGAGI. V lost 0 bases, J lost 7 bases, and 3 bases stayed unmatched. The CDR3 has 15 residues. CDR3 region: CASSYSTGKNSPLHF. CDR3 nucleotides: TGTGCCAGCAGTTACTCGACAGGGAAGAATTCACCCCTCCACTTT.

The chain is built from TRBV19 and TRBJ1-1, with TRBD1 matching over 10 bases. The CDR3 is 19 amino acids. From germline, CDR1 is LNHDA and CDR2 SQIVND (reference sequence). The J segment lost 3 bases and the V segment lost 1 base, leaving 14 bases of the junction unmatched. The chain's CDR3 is CASSIGWRDRGGEDTEAFF. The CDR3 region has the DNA TGTGCCAGTAGTATAGGGTGGCGGGACAGGGGTGGAGAAGACACTGAAGCTTTCTTT.

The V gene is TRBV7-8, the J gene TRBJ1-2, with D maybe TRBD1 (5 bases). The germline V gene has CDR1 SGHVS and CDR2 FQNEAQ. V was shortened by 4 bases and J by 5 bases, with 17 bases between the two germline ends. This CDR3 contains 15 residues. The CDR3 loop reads CASSSNLAGKYGYTF. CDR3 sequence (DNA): TGTGCCAGCAGCTCAAACCTGGCAGGGAAATATGGCTACACCTTC.

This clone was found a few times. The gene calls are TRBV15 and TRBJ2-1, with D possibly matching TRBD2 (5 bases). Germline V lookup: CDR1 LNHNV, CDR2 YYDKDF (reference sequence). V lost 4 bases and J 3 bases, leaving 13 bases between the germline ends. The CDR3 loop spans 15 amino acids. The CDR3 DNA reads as TGTGCCACCAGCACCTCAGAAGGACTCTACAATGAGCAGTTCTTC. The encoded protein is CATSTSEGLYNEQFF.

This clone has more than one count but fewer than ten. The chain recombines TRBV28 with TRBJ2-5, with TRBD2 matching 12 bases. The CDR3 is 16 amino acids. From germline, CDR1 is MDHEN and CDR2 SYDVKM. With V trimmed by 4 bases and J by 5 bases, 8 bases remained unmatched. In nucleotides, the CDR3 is TGTGCCAGCAGTTCGTCTAGCGGGAGGGCCGGGGAGACCCAGTACTTC. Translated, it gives CASSSSSGRAGETQYF.

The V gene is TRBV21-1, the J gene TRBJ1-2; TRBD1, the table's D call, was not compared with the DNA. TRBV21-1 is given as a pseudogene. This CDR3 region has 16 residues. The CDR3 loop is CASDTRQAQPNYGYTF. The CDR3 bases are TGTGCCAGCGATACGAGACAGGCCCAACCTAACTATGGCTACACCTTC.

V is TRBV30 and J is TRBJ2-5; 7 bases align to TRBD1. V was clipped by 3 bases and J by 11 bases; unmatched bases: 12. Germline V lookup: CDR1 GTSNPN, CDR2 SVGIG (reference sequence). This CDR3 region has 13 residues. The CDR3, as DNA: TGTGCCTGGAGCGACAGGGCCCTTGGGGAGCAGTACTTC. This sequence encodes CAWSDRALGEQYF.

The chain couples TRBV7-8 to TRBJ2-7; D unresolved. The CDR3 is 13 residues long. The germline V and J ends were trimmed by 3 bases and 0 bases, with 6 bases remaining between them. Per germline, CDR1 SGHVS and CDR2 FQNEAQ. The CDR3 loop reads CASSFLSSYEQYF. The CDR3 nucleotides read TGTGCCAGCAGCTTTTTATCCTCCTACGAGCAGTACTTC.